This T cell receptor beta chain was sequenced in a study of blood T cell repertoires in COVID-19. The CDR3 runs to 14 residues. CDR1 is SGHDT and CDR2 is YYEEEE in the germline V gene. V was clipped by 5 bases and J by 15 bases; unmatched bases: 11. Only in-frame clones appear in the TCRdb table, and some are missing; sequencing was by immunoSEQ multiplex PCR. The top ten clones hold 6.9% of a sample with about 190,000 clones, roughly 80% of them seen once. Sequencing was performed on peripheral blood. The TCR comes from a man aged 55-75 years with acute or convalescent COVID-19. V is TRBV5-6 and J is TRBJ2-1, with 13 bases aligning to TRBD2. In nucleotides, the CDR3 is TGTGCCAGCAGTTCCCGGACTAGCGGGAGCCCGCCGTTCTTC. This translates into CASSSRTSGSPPFF. The variable domain in full, completed from reference TRBV5-6 and TRBJ2-1, reads DAGVTQSPTHLIKTRGQQVTLRCSPKSGHDTVSWYQQALGQGPQFIFQYYEEEERQRGNFPDRFSGHQFPNYSSELNVNALLLGDSALYLCASSSRTSGSPPFFGPGTRLTVL.